The following is a TCR beta chain sequence with its context. This clonotype was counted at least ten times. Its antigen remains unidentified. No qualities accompany the bases; no much larger clone lies one base away. Between the V and J ends, shortened by 3 bases and 2 bases respectively, the junction contains 10 bases. The CDR3 sequence holds 14 residues, the cysteine and phenylalanine included. The DNA shown is the 42-base CDR3, in frame from base 1. The data were taken from a study of T cells in Graves' hyperthyroidism and ophthalmopathy (dated by TCRdb to about 2019). With respect to the entire study: Peripheral blood was sampled at the time of initial diagnosis, prior to any treatment. To identify distinguishing TCR V-J signatures, a discovery cohort of about 100 patients was used, comprising 43 with Graves' ophthalmopathy and roughly 60 with stable Graves' hyperthyroidism. Prospective prediction of ophthalmopathy was tested in an independent validation cohort consisting of 18 hyperthyroidism patients and around 16 patients who later progressed to ophthalmopathy. The approximately 100 discovery patients were divided at random into training and test sets in a 7:3 ratio. In addition, the study compared T-cell repertoires in thyroid tissue and in blood from five or six Graves' hyperthyroidism patients. Following sampling, methimazole starting at 30 mg daily was given to hyperthyroidism patients, and high-dose intravenous methylprednisolone was given to ophthalmopathy patients. TCR Vbeta CDR3 sequencing of around 130 peripheral blood samples (over 40 ophthalmopathy, 70 to 85 hyperthyroidism and approximately 17 progressor patients) is reported in the paper. Overall results and qualifications from the work: Most expanded thyroid clonotypes (frequency above 0.001) were also detected in blood, a finding suggesting that blood repertoires may reflect thyroid immune responses. In cross-validation, a model built on a 13 V-J signature told ophthalmopathy apart from stable hyperthyroidism with under 90% sensitivity and 81% to 82% specificity, and in testing the same model reached 80%/75%. Sample size was not statistically predetermined, and investigators were not blinded to group allocation. In validation, progression to ophthalmopathy was predicted by the model with roughly 69% sensitivity and around 75% specificity, a median of approximately 6.5 months before onset.

Amplification of TCR beta CDR3 regions was carried out from RNA transcripts. The TCR CDR3 was subjected to a first round of RT-PCR using the HTBI primer set and the Qiagen OneStep RT-PCR kit. Libraries were constructed in a second round of multiplex PCR, after which size selection and purification were performed. Paired-end sequencing of the libraries was performed with 100 bp reads on an Illumina HiSeq2000. In the original analysis: SOAPnuke was used to process the raw data, removing reads that contained adapters or uncalled bases, had a mean Phred below 15, or lacked an exact match to the constant primer or identifier. COPE v1.2.5 was used to merge the high-quality paired reads, and each unique nucleotide sequence was defined as a clonotype. MiTCR v1.1 was used to align the clonotypes against IMGT TRBV, TRBD and TRBJ reference segments. The analysis was restricted to V-J combinations with a frequency above 0.0001, which together covered about 99% of the repertoires. The TCS score was defined as the ratio of F50 (clonal expansion) to E x V (chaos), calculated using BLOSUM62-based TCRdist between CDR3 peptides within each V-J. Welch's t-statistics and random forest reduced roughly 530 V-J features to roughly 13, which were used in a naive Bayes classifier (R e1071). TCRdb applied fastp at Q25 and MiXCR to the public reads, then kept only in-frame beta chains. Each CDR3 protein gets just one entry, which takes the most common genes and DNA from the rows behind it. None of the V and J calls come from the authors' own analysis; TCRdb made them. The sample records 600,000 to 650,000 distinct CDR3 sequences, less than 25% of which are singletons. More than 30% of the sample is taken by the ten largest.

In the ophthalmopathy patients, disease was moderately to severely active, with a Clinical Activity Score of 3 or more, a NOSPECS grade of 4 or more, and a duration of less than 3 months. Any patient with an uncontrolled infection, another autoimmune disease, pregnancy or lactation was excluded. Clinical symptoms, serum thyroxine and TRAb, thyroid ultrasound, and orbital computed tomography formed the basis for the diagnoses. PBMCs were separated from roughly 10 ml of fresh peripheral blood using Ficoll-Paque density gradient centrifugation. Total RNA was extracted with Trizol reagent, and quality was checked on an Agilent 2100 Bioanalyzer.

The receptor was isolated from a man aged 25-45 years with Graves' ophthalmopathy. Material for sequencing was blood. Recombination joined TRBV12-3 or TRBV12-4 with TRBJ1-2, with no confidently assigned D gene. The sequenced DNA is TGTGCCAGCAGTTTGGCTCTAGAAAACTATGGCTACACCTTC. Its protein product is CASSLALENYGYTF.